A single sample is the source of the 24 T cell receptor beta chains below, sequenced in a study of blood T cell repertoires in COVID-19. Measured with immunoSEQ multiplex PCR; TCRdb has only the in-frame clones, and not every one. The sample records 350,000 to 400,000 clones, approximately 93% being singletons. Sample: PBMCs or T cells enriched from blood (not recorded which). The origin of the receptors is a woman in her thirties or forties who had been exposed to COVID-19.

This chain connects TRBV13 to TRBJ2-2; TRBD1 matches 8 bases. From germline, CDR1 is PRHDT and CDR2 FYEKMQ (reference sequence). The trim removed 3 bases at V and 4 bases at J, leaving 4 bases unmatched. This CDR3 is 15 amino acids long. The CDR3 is CASSLSQGATGELFF. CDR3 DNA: TGTGCCAGCAGCTTGTCGCAGGGGGCCACCGGGGAGCTGTTTTTT. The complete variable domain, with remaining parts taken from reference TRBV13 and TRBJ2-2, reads AAGVIQSPRHLIKEKRETATLKCYPIPRHDTVYWYQQGPGQDPQFLISFYEKMQSDKGSIPDRFSAQQFSDYHSELNMSSLELGDSALYFCASSLSQGATGELFFGEGSRLTVL.

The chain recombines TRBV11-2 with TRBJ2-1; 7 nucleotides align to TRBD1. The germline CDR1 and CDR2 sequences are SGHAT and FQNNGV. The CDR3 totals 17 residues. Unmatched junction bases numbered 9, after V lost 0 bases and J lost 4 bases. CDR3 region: CASSLEILGQPYNEQFF. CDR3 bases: TGTGCCAGCAGCTTAGAAATATTGGGACAGCCTTACAATGAGCAGTTCTTC.

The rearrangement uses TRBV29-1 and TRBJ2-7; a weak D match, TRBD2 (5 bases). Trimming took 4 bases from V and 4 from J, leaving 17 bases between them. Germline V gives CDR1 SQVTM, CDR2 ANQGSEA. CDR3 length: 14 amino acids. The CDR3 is CSVARRRTGYEQYF. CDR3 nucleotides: TGCAGCGTTGCCCGGCGTAGGACGGGGTACGAGCAGTACTTC.

The CDR3 sequence is CATSDSHQGNYGYTF. CDR3 sequence (DNA): TGTGCCACCAGTGATTCCCATCAGGGGAACTATGGCTACACCTTC. This rearrangement joins TRBV24-1 to TRBJ1-2; weak D call: TRBD1 (6 bases). Germline CDR1 and CDR2: KGHDR and SFDVKD. V dropped 2 bases and J dropped 2 bases, with 11 bases sitting between them. The CDR3 length is 15 residues.

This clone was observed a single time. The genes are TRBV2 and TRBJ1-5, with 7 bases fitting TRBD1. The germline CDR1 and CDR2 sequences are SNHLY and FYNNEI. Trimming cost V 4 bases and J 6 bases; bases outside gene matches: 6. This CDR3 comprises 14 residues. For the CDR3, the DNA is TGTGCCAGCAGTGCGGGACAGTCGGGTCAGCCCCAGCATTTT. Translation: CASSAGQSGQPQHF.

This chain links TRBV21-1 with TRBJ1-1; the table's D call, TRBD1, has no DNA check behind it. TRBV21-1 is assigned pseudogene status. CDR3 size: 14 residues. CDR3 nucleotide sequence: TGTGCCAGCATCCCAGGACAGGAGAACACTGAAGCTTTCTTT. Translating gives CASIPGQENTEAFF.

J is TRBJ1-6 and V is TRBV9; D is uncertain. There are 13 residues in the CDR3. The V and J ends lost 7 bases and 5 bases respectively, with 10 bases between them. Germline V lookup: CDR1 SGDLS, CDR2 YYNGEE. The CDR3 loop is CASGETHNSPLHF. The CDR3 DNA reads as TGTGCCAGCGGGGAGACACATAATTCACCCCTCCACTTT.

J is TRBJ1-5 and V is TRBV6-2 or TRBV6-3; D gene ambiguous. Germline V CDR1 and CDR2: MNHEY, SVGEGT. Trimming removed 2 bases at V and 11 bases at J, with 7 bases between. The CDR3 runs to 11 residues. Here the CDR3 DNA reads TGTGCCAGCAGTTACCCTACGTCCCAGCATTTT. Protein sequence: CASSYPTSQHF.

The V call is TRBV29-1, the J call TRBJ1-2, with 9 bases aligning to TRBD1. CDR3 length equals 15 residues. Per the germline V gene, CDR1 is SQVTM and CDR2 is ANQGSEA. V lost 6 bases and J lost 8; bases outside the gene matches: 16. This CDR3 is CSVSYSGTGRGGYTF. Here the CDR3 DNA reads TGCAGCGTCTCCTATTCCGGGACAGGGAGGGGAGGCTACACCTTC.

The CDR3 nucleotides are TGTGCCAGCTCACCAAGGACAGGGAGAGTGGGAGCTTTCTTT. Amino acids: CASSPRTGRVGAFF. The chain recombines TRBV18 with TRBJ1-1, with 8 bases that match TRBD1. J gave up 10 bases and V 2 bases, and 9 bases lay outside the gene matches. The CDR3 extends over 14 amino acids. Germline CDR1 reads KGHSH; CDR2 reads LQKENI.

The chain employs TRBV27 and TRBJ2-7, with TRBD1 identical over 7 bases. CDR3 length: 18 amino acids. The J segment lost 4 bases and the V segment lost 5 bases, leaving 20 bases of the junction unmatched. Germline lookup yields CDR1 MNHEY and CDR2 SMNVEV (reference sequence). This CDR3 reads CASSPRSGGQLKIYEQYF. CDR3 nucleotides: TGTGCCAGCAGTCCGCGCAGTGGGGGACAGCTTAAGATTTACGAGCAGTACTTC.

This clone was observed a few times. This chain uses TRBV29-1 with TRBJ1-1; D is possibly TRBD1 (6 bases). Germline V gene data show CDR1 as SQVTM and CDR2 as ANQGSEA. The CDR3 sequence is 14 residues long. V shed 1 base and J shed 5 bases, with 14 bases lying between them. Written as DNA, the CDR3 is TGCAGCGTTGAAGTATCACAGGGTGGGACTGAAGCTTTCTTT. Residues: CSVEVSQGGTEAFF.

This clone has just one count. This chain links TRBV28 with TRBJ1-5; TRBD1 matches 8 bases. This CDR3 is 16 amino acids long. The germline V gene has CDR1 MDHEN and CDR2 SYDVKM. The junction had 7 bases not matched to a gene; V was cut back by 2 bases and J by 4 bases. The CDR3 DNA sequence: TGTGCCAGCAGTTTACACGGGACAGGTGGAAATCAGCCCCAGCATTTT. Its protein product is CASSLHGTGGNQPQHF.

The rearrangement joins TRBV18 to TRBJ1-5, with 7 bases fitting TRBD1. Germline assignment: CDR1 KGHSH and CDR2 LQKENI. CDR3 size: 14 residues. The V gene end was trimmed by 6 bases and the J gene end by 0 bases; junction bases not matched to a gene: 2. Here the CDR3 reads CASSQGGSNQPQHF. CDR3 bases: TGTGCCAGCTCCCAGGGGGGTAGCAATCAGCCCCAGCATTTT.

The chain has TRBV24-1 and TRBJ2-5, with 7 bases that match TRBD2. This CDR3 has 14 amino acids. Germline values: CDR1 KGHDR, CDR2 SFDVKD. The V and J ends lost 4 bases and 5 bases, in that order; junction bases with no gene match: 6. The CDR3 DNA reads TGTGCCACCAGTGACCTCGGACTAGAGGAGACCCAGTACTTC. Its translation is CATSDLGLEETQYF.

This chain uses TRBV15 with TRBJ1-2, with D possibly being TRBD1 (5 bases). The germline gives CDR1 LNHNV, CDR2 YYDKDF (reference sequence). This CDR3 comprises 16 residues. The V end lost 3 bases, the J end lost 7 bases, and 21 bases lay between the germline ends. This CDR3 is CATSRTLGPPNPGYTF. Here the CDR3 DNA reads TGTGCCACCAGCAGGACCTTGGGGCCTCCTAATCCTGGCTACACCTTC. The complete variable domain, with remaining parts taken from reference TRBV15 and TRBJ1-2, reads DAMVIQNPRYQVTQFGKPVTLSCSQTLNHNVMYWYQQKSSQAPKLLFHYYDKDFNNEADTPDNFQSRRPNTSFCFLDIRSPGLGDTAMYLCATSRTLGPPNPGYTFGSGTRLTVV.

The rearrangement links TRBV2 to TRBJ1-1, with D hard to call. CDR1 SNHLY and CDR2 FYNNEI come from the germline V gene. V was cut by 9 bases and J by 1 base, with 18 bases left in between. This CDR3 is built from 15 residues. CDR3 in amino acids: CASRPAGGTNTEAFF. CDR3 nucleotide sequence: TGTGCCAGTCGACCGGCAGGAGGTACGAACACTGAAGCTTTCTTT.

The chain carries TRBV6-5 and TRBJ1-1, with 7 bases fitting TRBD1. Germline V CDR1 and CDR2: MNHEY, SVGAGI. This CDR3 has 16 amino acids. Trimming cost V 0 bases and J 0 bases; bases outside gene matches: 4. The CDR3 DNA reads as TGTGCCAGCAGTTACTCGACTGGGACAGTGAACACTGAAGCTTTCTTT. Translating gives CASSYSTGTVNTEAFF.

This CDR3 reads CASSLGPPSYEQYF. DNA for the CDR3: TGTGCCAGCAGCTTGGGGCCCCCCTCCTACGAGCAGTACTTC. The rearrangement links TRBV5-4 to TRBJ2-7; D is unresolved. This CDR3 has 14 residues. V was cut by 0 bases and J by 0 bases, with 7 bases left in between. CDR1 and CDR2 from the germline V gene are SGHNT and YYREEE (reference sequence).

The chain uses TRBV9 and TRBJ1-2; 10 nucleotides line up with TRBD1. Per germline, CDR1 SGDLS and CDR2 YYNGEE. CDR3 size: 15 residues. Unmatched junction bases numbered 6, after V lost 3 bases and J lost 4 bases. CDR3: CASSDDRGRGYGYTF. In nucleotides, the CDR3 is TGTGCCAGCAGCGACGACAGGGGGCGCGGCTATGGCTACACCTTC.

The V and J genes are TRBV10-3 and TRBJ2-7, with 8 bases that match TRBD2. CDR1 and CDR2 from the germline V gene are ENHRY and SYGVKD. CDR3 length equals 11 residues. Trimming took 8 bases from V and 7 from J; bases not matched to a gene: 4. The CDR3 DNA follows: TGTGCCATCGCGGCTAGCGGGGAGCAGTACTTC. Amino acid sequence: CAIAASGEQYF.

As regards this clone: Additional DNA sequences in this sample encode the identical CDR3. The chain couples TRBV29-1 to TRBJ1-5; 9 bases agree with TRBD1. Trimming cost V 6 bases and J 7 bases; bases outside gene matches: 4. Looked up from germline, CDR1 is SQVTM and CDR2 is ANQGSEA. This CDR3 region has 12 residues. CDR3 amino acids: CSVQGAGQPQHF. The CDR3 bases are TGCAGCGTACAGGGGGCTGGACAGCCCCAGCATTTT.

Here the CDR3 reads CASSPPGTGFTEAFF. CDR3 DNA: TGTGCCAGCTCACCACCGGGGACAGGGTTCACTGAAGCTTTCTTT. V gene TRBV18 combines with J gene TRBJ1-1; 9 bases are shared with TRBD1. The CDR3 is 15 residues long. Looked up from germline, CDR1 is KGHSH and CDR2 is LQKENI. J lost 4 bases, V lost 0 bases, and 3 bases had no gene match. Full variable domain (rest looked up from reference TRBV18 and TRBJ1-1): NAGVMQNPRHLVRRRGQEARLRCSPMKGHSHVYWYRQLPEEGLKFMVYLQKENIIDESGMPKERFSAEFPKEGPSILRIQQVVRGDSAAYFCASSPPGTGFTEAFFGQGTRLTVV.

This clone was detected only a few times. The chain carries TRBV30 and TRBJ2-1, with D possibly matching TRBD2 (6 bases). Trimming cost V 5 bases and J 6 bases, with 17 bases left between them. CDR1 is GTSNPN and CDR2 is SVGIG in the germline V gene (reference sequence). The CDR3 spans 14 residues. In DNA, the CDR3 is TGTGCCTGGCGGGGACTCGCGTTTGGCAATGAGCAGTTCTTC. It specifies CAWRGLAFGNEQFF.